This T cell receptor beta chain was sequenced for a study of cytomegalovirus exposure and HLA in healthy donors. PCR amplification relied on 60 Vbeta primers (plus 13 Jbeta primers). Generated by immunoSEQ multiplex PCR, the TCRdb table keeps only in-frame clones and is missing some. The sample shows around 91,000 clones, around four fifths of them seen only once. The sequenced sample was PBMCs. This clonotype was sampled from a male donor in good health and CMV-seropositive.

This CDR3 reads CASSQTGLAGPTGELFF. CDR3 bases: TGTGCCAGCAGCCAGACAGGACTAGCGGGACCCACCGGGGAGCTGTTTTTT. The chain carries TRBV11-2 and TRBJ2-2, with TRBD2 identical over 12 bases. The V gene's germline CDR1 is SGHAT and CDR2 FQNNGV. The CDR3 spans 17 residues. V lost 5 bases and J lost 4; bases outside the gene matches: 8.